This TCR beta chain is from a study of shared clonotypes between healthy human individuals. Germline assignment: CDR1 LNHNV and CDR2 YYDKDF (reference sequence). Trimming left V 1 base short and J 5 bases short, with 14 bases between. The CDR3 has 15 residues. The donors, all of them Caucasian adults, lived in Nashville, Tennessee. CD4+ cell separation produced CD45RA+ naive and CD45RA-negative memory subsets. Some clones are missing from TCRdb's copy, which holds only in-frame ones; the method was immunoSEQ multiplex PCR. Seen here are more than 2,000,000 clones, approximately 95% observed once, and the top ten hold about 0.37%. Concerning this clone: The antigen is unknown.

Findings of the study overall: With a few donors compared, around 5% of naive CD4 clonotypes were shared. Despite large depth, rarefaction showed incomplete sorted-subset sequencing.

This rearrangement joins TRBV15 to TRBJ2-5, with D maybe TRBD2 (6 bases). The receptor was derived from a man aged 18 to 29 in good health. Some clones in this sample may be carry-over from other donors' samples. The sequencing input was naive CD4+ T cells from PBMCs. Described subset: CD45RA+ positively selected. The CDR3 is CATSRGGKGSETQYF. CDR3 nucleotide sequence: TGTGCCACCAGCAGAGGCGGGAAGGGCTCGGAGACCCAGTACTTC.